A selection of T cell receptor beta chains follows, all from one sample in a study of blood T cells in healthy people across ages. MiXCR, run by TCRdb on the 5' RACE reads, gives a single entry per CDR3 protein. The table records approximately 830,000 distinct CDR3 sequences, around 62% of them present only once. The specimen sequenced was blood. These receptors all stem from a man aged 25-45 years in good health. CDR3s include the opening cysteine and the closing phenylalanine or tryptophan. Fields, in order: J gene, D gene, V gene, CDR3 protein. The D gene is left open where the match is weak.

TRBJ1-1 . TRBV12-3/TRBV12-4 CASSSGLNTEAFF
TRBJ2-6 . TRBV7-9 CASSLASGTGANVLTF
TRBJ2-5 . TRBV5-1 CASSPRTARETQYF
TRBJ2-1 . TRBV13 CASSSQGRLSSYNEQFF
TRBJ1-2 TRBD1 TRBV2 CASGAEGAYGYTF
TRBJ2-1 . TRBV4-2 CASSPGGGANEQFF
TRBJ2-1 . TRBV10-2 CASKLPTLHNEQFF
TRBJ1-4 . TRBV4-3 CASSQGQLEKLFF
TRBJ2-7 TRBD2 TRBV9 CASSVGGLGQQYF
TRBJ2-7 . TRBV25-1 CASSDQNSAITYEQYF
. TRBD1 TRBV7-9 CASSPRTGHTYEQYF
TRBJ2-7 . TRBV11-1 CASSNSGASYEQYF
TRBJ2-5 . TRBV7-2 CASNGGPGTQYF
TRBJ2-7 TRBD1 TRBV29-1 CSAQDRVSYEQYF
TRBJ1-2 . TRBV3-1 CASSQPPVYGYTF
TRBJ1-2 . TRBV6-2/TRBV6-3 CASSKGRRNYGYTF
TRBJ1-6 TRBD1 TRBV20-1 CSVHRGQGYNDNSPLHF
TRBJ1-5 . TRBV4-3 CASSQDIGRDSNQPQHF
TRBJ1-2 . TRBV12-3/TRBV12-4 CASSTDQANYGYTF
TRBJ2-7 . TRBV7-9 CASSTGVYYEQYF
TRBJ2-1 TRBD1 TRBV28 CASSPPGQGAYNEQFF
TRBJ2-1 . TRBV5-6 CASSLAFWGGNEQFF
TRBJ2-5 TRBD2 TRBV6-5 CASRDLSGGQETQYF
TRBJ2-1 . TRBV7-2 CASTPVGGNKQFF
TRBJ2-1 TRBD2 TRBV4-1 CASSQRSLTSGGADEQFF
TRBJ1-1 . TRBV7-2 CASRRRQGYTEAFF
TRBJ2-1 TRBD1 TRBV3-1 CASSQDQGVHNEQFF
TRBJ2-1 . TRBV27 CASSLAQSYNEQFF